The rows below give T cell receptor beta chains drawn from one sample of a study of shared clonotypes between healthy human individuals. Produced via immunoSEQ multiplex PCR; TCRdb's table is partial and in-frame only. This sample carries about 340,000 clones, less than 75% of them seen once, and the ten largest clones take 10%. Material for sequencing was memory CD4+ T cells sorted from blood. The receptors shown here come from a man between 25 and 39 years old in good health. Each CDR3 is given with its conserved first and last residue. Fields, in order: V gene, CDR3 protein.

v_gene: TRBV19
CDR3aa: CASSIDPPHTGELFF

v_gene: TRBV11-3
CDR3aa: CASSLTSGRLTDTQYF

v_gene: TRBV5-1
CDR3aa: CASTRLAEETQYF

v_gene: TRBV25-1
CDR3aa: CASSESRLVEQYF

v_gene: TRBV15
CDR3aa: CATSIYTGTSDEQFF

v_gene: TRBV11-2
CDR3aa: CASSILTEDHEQFF

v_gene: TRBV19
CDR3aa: CASSNQGANQPQHF

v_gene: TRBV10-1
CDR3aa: CASSSGLAGGWENEQFF

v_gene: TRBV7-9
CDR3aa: CASSPGTNSGELFF

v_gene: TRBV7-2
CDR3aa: CASSLKAGGVPSYEQYF

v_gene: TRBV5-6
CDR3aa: CASSLTGSKNIQYF

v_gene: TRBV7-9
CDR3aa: CASSPRGGKTDTQYF

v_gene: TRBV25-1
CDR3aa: CASSEEINYNEQFF

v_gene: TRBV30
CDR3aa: CAWSRSGSGNTIYF

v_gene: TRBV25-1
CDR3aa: CASTHSGGRPQETQYF

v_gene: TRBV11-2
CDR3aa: CAGSIGQGSEKLFF

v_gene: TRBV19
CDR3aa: CASSSGLGEQFF

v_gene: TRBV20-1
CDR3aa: CSASHQNTIYF

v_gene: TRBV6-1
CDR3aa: CASSEYYGYTF

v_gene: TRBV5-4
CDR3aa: CASRDPTGGNEQYF

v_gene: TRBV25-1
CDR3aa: CASNGGPIGEQYF

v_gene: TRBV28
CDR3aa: CASRRTGRNMNTEAFF

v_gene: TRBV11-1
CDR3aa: CASSLSLVGGEKEFF

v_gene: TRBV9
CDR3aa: CASTRTGESTEAFF

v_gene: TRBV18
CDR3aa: CASSPETGPGTLGELFF

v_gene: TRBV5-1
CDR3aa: CASSYSGSRSYEQYF

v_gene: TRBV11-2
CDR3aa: CASSLGDRALGNTIYF

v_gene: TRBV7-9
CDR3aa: CASSPRPSDTQYF

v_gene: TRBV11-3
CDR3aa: CASSSDSSTDTQYF

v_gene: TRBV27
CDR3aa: CASSPTDSYEQYF

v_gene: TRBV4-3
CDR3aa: CASSPELGESSYNEQFF

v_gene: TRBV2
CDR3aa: CASTRAGTDTQYF

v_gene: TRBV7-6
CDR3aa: CASSALRGSYNEQFF

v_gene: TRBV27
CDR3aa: CASSSWTSGTHEQFF

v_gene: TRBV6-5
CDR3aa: CASSYASGGGTEAFF

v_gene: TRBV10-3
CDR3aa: CAISADTLSNQPQHF

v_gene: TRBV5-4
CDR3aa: CASSSPGTANTGELFF

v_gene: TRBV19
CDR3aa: CASSIQNQETQYF

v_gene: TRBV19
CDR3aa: CASGAGRGYEQYF

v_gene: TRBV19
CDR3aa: CASTLRLAGFGEQFF

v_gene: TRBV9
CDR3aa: CASSVAKDNEQFF

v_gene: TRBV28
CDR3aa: CASRLGKSTDTQYF

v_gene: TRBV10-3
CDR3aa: CAISERAMNTEAFF

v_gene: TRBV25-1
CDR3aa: CASSRARGQETQYF

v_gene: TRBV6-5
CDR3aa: CASTDGTSGHNEQFF

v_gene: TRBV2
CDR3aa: CASSEGRVETQYF

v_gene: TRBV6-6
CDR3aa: CASSYLDMDRAETQYF

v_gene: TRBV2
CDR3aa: CASSEQGWGAFF

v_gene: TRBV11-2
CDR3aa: CASSLAWEQGTIMTEAFF

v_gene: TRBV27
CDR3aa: CASSLSSSGGVPDTQYF

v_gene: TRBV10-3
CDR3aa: CAGGASQETQYF

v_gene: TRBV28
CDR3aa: CASSTVTRGLNQPQHF